This T cell receptor beta chain was sequenced during a study of T cell repertoires in cytomegalovirus infection. Study findings and constraints: CMV carriers having the relevant HLA were flagged by cumulative public TCR beta family frequency.

From the reads, TCRdb called clonotypes with MiXCR, one entry per CDR3 protein. The sample gives almost 300,000 distinct CDR3 sequences, approximately 8.9% of which show up once; 2.5% is in the top ten. V dropped 5 bases and J dropped 5; count of bases not matched to a gene: 13. Germline V gene lookup returns CDR1 SGHTA and CDR2 FQGNSA. The CDR3 runs to 16 residues. This clonotype was recorded at least ten times. The antigen is not known. The sequence derives from a human donor in good health (CMV status not recorded). Some clones in this sample may be carry-over from other donors' samples. Material: PBMCs. The rearrangement links TRBV7-2 to TRBJ1-1; TRBD1 aligns across 8 bases. The CDR3 reads CASSPRQGRTWTEAFF. The CDR3, as DNA: TGTGCCAGCAGCCCACGACAGGGGCGGACATGGACTGAAGCTTTCTTT.